The clone carrying this T cell receptor beta chain was found once. Its antigen is not identified. Germline V gene data show CDR1 as MNHEY and CDR2 as SMNVEV (reference sequence). The CDR3 totals 13 residues. V lost 6 bases, J lost 4 bases, and 12 bases lay in between. The data originate from a study of cytomegalovirus exposure and HLA in healthy donors. Study results and caveats: Follow-up analysis later connected one missense variant in DCLRE1C with trimming of TCR beta V- and J-genes. Cytomegalovirus status was reportedly diagnosed by the classifier with high sensitivity and specificity. In a later analysis, compared with equally common non-associated chains, HLA-associated beta chains were more expanded.

In the PCR, 60 Vbeta and 13 Jbeta primers were used. The assay was immunoSEQ multiplex PCR, and TCRdb's table has in-frame clones only and misses some. This sample has fewer than 350,000 clones, with about 90% found just once. The specimen was PBMCs. This receptor was taken from a woman younger than 30 in good health and CMV-seronegative. This chain connects TRBV27 to TRBJ1-1; D is possibly TRBD1 (6 bases). This CDR3 reads CASSRGAVTEAFF. The CDR3 nucleotides read TGTGCCAGCAGCAGGGGTGCGGTCACTGAAGCTTTCTTT.